The source of this T cell receptor (beta chain) is a study of CD8+CD57+ T cells in acquired aplastic anemia. CD8+CD57+ cell expansion had been shown by flow cytometry in patients chosen for sequencing. Severe acquired aplastic anemia was the diagnosis recorded for all patients. The TCR beta profiling, which covered VDJ combination and CDR3 sequence, was carried out using genomic DNA as the template. MiXCR, applied by TCRdb to the reads, yields one record per CDR3 protein. This table holds roughly 250,000 distinct CDR3 sequences, around 43% found once. Germline values: CDR1 DFQATT, CDR2 SNEGSKA (reference sequence). This CDR3 is 15 amino acids long. J was trimmed by 10 bases and V by 6 bases; bases with no gene match: 14. This clonotype was detected a few times.

Sequencing was done on a sample of sorted CD4+, CD8+, or CD8+CD57+ T cells (not recorded which) from PBMCs. The chain couples TRBV20-1 to TRBJ1-6; TRBD1 matches at 8 bases. The source of this sequence is a human donor with aplastic anemia. The CDR3 DNA is TGCAGTGCGCGAAGTACCGGGACAGGCTGGTCACCCCTCCACTTT. It is translated as CSARSTGTGWSPLHF.